The 7 T cell receptor beta chains below all came from one sample that was sequenced in a study of long-term antiretroviral therapy in people with HIV. Researchers ran immunoSEQ v3.0 at survey level. Sequencing was performed with immunoSEQ multiplex PCR; in TCRdb, only in-frame clones are kept and a portion is missing. The sample holds 20,000 to 25,000 clones; approximately 79% are singletons and the top ten take 9% to 15%. Sequencing used unsorted PBMCs, obtained around 1.8 years before starting antiretroviral therapy. Every receptor here comes from a woman aged 40 to 49 with HIV.

The J gene is TRBJ2-7, the V gene TRBV9; the D gene is possibly TRBD2 (5 bases). CDR3 length: 14 amino acids. In germline, CDR1 is SGDLS, CDR2 YYNGEE. Trimming left V 4 bases short and J 6 bases short, with 17 bases between. The CDR3, as DNA: TGTGCCAGCAGCCCCAGCCGGGGAACCCTCGAGCAGTACTTC. This codes for CASSPSRGTLEQYF.

This clone counts as medium-sized (0.01 to 0.1%). The chain recombines TRBV2 with TRBJ2-7, with 8 bases matching TRBD1. The CDR3 spans 15 residues. Trimming removed 7 bases from V and 2 bases from J; junction bases left unmatched: 10. CDR1 SNHLY and CDR2 FYNNEI come from the germline V gene. CDR3 nucleotide sequence: TGTGCCAGCAACAACCCAGGGGGCCCAACCTACGAGCAGTACTTC. Translated: CASNNPGGPTYEQYF.

This clone was observed once. The CDR3 bases are TGTGCCAGTAGTATCTTGGGACAGGGTTTCTACGAGCAGTACTTC. Translated: CASSILGQGFYEQYF. This rearrangement joins TRBV19 to TRBJ2-7, with 9 nucleotides matching TRBD1. V lost 3 bases and J lost 3; bases outside the gene matches: 6. This CDR3 has 15 amino acids. The germline CDR1 and CDR2 sequences are LNHDA and SQIVND (reference sequence).

J is TRBJ2-7 and V is TRBV18; 10 nucleotides align to TRBD1. CDR1 is KGHSH and CDR2 is LQKENI in the germline V gene. The V and J ends lost 4 bases and 1 base, in that order; junction bases with no gene match: 7. This CDR3 is 16 amino acids long. CDR3: CASSLPPGQGSYEQYF. The DNA for the CDR3 is TGTGCCAGCTCACTGCCCCCGGGACAGGGGTCCTACGAGCAGTACTTC.

This clone was seen only a few times. V is TRBV5-1 and J is TRBJ1-2; D is undetermined. This CDR3 is built from 13 residues. CDR1 is SGHRS and CDR2 is YFSETQ in the germline V gene. The germline V and J ends were trimmed by 1 base and 6 bases, with 10 bases remaining between them. The CDR3 DNA follows: TGCGCCAGCAGCTTGTTTACGTTAGATGGCTACACCTTC. Translating gives CASSLFTLDGYTF. Using reference TRBV5-1 and TRBJ1-2 for the parts outside the CDR3, the full variable domain is KAGVTQTPRYLIKTRGQQVTLSCSPISGHRSVSWYQQTPGQGLQFLFEYFSETQRNKGNFPGRFSGRQFSNSRSEMNVSTLELGDSALYLCASSLFTLDGYTFGSGTRLTVV.

The rearrangement links TRBV6-6 to TRBJ2-7; D is perhaps TRBD2 (6 bases). CDR3 length: 14 amino acids. Trimming pared 6 bases from V and 4 bases from J, leaving 16 bases between. In germline, CDR1 is MNHNY, CDR2 SVGAGI (reference sequence). The CDR3 reads CASSQTRESYEQYF. The CDR3 DNA is TGTGCCAGCAGCCAAACCCGGGAGTCGTACGAGCAGTACTTC.

The chain is built from TRBV27 and TRBJ1-2; D perhaps matches TRBD1 (5 bases). This CDR3 has 13 amino acids. Germline-derived CDR1 and CDR2 are MNHEY and SMNVEV (reference sequence). V was shortened by 5 bases and J by 4 bases, with 11 bases between the two germline ends. CDR3 sequence: CASSPGPVYGYTF. The CDR3 nucleotides read TGTGCCAGCAGTCCGGGACCGGTCTATGGCTACACCTTC.